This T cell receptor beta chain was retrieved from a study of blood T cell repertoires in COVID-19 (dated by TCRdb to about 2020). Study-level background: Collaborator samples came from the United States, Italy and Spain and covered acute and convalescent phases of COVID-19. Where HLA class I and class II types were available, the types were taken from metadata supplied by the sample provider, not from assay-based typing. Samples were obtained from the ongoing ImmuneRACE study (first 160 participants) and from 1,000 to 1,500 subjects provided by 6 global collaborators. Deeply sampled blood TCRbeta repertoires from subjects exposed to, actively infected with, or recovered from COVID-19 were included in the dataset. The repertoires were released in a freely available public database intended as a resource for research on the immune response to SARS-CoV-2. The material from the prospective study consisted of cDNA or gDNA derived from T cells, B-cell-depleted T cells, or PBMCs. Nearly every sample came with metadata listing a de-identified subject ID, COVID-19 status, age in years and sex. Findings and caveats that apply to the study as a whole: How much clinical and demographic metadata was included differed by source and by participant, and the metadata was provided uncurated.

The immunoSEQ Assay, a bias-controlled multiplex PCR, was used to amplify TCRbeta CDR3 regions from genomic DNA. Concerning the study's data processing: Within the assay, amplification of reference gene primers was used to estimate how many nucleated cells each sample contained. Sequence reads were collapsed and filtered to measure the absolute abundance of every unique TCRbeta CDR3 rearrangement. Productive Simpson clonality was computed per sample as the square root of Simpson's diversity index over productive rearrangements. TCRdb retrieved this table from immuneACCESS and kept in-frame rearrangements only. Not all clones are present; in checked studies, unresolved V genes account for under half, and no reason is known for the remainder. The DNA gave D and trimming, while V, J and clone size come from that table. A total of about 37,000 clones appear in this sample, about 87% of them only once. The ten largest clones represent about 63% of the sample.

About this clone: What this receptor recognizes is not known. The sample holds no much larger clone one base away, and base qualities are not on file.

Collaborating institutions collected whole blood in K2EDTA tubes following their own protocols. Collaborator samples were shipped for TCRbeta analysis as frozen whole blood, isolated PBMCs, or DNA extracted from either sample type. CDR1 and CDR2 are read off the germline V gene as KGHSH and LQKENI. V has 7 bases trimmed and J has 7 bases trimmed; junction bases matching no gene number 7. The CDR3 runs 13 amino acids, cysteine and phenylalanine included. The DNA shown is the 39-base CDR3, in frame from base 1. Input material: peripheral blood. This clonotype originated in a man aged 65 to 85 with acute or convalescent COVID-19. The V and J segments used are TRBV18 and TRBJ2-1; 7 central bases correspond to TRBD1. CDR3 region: CASLKTGTNEQFF. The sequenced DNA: TGTGCCAGCTTGAAGACAGGGACGAATGAGCAGTTCTTC.